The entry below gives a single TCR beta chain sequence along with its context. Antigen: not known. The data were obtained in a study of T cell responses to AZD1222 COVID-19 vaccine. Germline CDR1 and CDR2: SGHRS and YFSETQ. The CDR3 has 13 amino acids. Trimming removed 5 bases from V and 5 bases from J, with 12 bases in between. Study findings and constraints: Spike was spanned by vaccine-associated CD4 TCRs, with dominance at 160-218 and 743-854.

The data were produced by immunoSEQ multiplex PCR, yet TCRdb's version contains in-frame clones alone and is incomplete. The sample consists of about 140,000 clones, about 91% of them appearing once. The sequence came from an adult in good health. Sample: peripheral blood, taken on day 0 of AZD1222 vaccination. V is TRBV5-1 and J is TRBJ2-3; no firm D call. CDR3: CASSLPPIDTQYF. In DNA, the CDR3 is TGCGCCAGCAGTCTCCCGCCCATAGATACGCAGTATTTT.